The 4 T cell receptor beta chains presented below share a single source sample, sequenced in a study of T cells after posttransplantation cyclophosphamide. Clones were read by immunoSEQ multiplex PCR, and TCRdb kept only the in-frame ones, dropping some. Reported are 20,000 to 25,000 clones, none seen only once; the ten largest carry about 4.4%. Sequenced sample: PBMCs. The receptor set was obtained from a woman aged 45-65 years in good health, CMV-negative, and a related stem cell transplant donor.

This clone has ten or more counts. The chain employs TRBV19 and TRBJ2-3; D is perhaps TRBD1 (6 bases). Deletions cut 3 bases from V and 6 bases from J, with 22 bases between. The germline V gene has CDR1 LNHDA and CDR2 SQIVND (reference sequence). The CDR3 totals 17 residues. The CDR3 DNA sequence: TGTGCCAGTAGTATTATCCCGGCAGGGGTACCCTCCGATACGCAGTATTTT. This encodes CASSIIPAGVPSDTQYF.

This clone was observed at least ten times. The chain has TRBV11-1 and TRBJ1-1, with 8 bases that match TRBD1. V lost 5 bases, J lost 6 bases, and 8 bases stayed unmatched. This CDR3 contains 14 residues. CDR1 is SGHAT, CDR2 FQDESV, per germline (reference sequence). CDR3 nucleotide sequence: TGTGCCAGCAGCCCCTGGACAGGGAGTCCTGAAGCTTTCTTT. Its translation is CASSPWTGSPEAFF.

This clone was recorded many times. The rearrangement links TRBV27 to TRBJ1-5; D unresolved. The CDR3 is made up of 13 amino acids. Germline values: CDR1 MNHEY, CDR2 SMNVEV (reference sequence). With 6 bases removed from V and 9 bases from J, the gap between germline ends came to 15 bases. CDR3: CASSTPGVGPQHF. In DNA, the CDR3 is TGTGCCAGCAGCACCCCCGGGGTAGGGCCCCAGCATTTT.

This clone has ten or more counts. The V call is TRBV9, the J call TRBJ1-1; TRBD1 aligns across 12 bases. This CDR3 is built from 17 residues. The junction had 11 bases not matched to a gene; V was cut back by 4 bases and J by 4 bases. Germline V gene lookup returns CDR1 SGDLS and CDR2 YYNGEE. CDR3 nucleotide sequence: TGTGCCAGCAGCCAAAGTCCCGGGACAGGGGGCATCACTGAAGCTTTCTTT. Its translation is CASSQSPGTGGITEAFF.